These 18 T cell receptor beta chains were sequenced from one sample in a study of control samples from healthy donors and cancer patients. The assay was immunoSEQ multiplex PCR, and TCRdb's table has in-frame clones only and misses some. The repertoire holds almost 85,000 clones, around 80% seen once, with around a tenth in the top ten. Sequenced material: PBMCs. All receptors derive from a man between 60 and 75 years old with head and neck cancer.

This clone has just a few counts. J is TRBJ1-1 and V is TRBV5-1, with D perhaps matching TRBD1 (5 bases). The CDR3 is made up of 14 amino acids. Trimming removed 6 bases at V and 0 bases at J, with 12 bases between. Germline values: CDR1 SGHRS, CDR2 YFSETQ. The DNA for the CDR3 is TGCGCCAGCAAGCTCACAGGACTGAACACTGAAGCTTTCTTT. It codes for CASKLTGLNTEAFF.

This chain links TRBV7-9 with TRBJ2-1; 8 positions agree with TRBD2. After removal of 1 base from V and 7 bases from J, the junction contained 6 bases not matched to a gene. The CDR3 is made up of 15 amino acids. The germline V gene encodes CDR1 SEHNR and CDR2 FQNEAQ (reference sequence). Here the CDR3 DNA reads TGTGCCAGCAGCTTAGGCGGGAGGACGGGGAATGAGCAGTTCTTC. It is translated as CASSLGGRTGNEQFF.

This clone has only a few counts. CDR3 in DNA: TGCGCCAGCAGTTCCGGGACAGTCTCCTACAATGAGCAGTTCTTC. It translates to CASSSGTVSYNEQFF. The chain employs TRBV5-1 and TRBJ2-1; 7 bases agree with TRBD1. CDR1 and CDR2 (germline): SGHRS, YFSETQ. The trim removed 5 bases at V and 0 bases at J, leaving 5 bases unmatched. CDR3 size: 15 residues. Using reference TRBV5-1 and TRBJ2-1 for the parts outside the CDR3, the full variable domain is KAGVTQTPRYLIKTRGQQVTLSCSPISGHRSVSWYQQTPGQGLQFLFEYFSETQRNKGNFPGRFSGRQFSNSRSEMNVSTLELGDSALYLCASSSGTVSYNEQFFGPGTRLTVL.

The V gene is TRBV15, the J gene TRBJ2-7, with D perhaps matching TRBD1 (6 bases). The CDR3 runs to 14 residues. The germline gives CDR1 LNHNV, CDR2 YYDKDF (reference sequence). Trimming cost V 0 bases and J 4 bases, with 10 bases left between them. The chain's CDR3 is CATSRDTGQYEQYF. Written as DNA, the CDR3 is TGTGCCACCAGCAGAGATACGGGACAATACGAGCAGTACTTC.

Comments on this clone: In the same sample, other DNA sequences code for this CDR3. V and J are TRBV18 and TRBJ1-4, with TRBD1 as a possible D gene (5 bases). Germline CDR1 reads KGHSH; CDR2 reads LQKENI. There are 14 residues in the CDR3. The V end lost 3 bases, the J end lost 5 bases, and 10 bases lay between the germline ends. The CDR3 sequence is CASSPGQSNEKLFF. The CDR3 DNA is TGTGCCAGCTCACCGGGGCAGAGCAATGAAAAACTGTTTTTT.

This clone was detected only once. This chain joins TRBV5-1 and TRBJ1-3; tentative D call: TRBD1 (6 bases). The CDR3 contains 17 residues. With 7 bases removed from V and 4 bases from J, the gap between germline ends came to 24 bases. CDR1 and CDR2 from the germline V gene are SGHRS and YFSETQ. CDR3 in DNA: TGCGCCAGCTCGCCGGGACACGGAGGGAGAACCGGAAACACCATATATTTT. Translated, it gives CASSPGHGGRTGNTIYF.

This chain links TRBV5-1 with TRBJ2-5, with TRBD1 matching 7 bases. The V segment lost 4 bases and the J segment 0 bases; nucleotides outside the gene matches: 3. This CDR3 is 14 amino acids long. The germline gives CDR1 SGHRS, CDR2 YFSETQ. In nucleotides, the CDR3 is TGCGCCAGCAGCCGCCAGGGGGACCAAGAGACCCAGTACTTC. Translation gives CASSRQGDQETQYF.

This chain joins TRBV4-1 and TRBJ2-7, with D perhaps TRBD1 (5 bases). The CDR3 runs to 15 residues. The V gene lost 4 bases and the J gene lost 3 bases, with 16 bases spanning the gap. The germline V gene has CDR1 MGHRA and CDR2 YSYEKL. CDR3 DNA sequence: TGCGCCAGCAGCCCCGGACACAACCTCGTCTACGAGCAGTACTTC. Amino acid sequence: CASSPGHNLVYEQYF.

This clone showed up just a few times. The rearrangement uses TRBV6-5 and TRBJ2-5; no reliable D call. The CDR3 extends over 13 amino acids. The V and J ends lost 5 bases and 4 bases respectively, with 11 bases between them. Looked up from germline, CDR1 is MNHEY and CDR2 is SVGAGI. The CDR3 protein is CASSPLAGETQYF. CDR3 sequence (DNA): TGTGCCAGCAGTCCCTTGGCAGGAGAGACCCAGTACTTC.

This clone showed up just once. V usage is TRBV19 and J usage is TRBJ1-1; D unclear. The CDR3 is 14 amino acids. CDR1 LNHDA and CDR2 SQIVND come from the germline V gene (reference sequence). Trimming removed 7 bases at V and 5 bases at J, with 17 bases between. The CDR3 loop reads CASTYAGSGTEAFF. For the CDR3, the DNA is TGTGCCAGTACCTACGCGGGATCGGGTACTGAAGCTTTCTTT.

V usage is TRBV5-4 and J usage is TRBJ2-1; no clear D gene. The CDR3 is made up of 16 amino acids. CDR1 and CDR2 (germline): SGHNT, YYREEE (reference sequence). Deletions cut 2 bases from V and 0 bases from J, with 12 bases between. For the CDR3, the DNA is TGTGCCAGCAGCTTAGGTCGGGCGGTCTCCTACAATGAGCAGTTCTTC. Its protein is CASSLGRAVSYNEQFF.

The CDR3 DNA follows: TGCGCCAGCAGCTTGGGGTCAGAAAATCAGCCCCAGCATTTT. Its translation is CASSLGSENQPQHF. The V and J genes are TRBV5-1 and TRBJ1-5; D ambiguous. In germline, CDR1 is SGHRS, CDR2 YFSETQ. Trimming took off 0 bases at V and 4 bases at J, with 8 bases between the two ends. The CDR3 contains 14 residues.

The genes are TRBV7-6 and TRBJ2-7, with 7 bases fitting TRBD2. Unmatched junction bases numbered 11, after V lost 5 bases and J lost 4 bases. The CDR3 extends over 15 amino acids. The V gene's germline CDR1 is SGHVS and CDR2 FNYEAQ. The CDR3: CASSASQSGTYEQYF. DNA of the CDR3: TGTGCCAGCAGCGCCAGTCAGAGCGGGACGTACGAGCAGTACTTC.

The CDR3 nucleotides are TGTGCCAGCATCCCCGGGACAGGGGGACAGACCCAGTACTTC. Translation gives CASIPGTGGQTQYF. V usage is TRBV6-5 and J usage is TRBJ2-5, with TRBD1 matching over 11 bases. This CDR3 is built from 14 residues. V trimming: 7 bases; J trimming: 6 bases; junction bases outside the gene matches: 7. Germline CDR1 MNHEY, CDR2 SVGAGI.

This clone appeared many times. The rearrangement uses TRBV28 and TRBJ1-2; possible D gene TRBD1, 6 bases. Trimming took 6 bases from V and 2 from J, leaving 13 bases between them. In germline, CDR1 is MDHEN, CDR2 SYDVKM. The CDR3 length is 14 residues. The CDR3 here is CASRPYRVNYGYTF. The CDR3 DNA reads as TGTGCCAGCAGACCTTACAGGGTCAACTATGGCTACACCTTC.

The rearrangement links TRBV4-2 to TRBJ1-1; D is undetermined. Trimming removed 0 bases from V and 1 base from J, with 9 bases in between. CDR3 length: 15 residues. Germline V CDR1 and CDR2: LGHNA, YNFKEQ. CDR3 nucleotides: TGTGCCAGCAGCCAAGATAGGCGGACGAACACTGAAGCTTTCTTT. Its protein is CASSQDRRTNTEAFF.

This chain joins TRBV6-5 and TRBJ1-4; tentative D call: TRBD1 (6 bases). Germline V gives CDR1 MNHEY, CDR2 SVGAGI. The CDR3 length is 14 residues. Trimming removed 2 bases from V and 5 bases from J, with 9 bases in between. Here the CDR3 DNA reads TGTGCCAGCAGTTACAGTGGGGGCAATGAAAAACTGTTTTTT. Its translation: CASSYSGGNEKLFF.

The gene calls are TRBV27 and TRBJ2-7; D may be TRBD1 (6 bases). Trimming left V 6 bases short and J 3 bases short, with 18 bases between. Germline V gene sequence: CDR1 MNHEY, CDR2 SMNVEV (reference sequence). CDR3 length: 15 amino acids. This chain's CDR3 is CASRRSVGAIYEQYF. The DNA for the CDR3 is TGTGCCAGCAGGCGATCGGTGGGGGCGATCTACGAGCAGTACTTC.